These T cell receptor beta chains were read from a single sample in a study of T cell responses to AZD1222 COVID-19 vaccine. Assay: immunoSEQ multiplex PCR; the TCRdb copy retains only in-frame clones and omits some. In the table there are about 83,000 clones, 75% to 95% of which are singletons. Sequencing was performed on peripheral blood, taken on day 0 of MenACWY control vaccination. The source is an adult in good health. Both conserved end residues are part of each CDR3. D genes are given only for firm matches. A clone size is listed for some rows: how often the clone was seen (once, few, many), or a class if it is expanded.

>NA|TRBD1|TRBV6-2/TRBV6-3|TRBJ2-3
TGTGCCAGCAGCCACCCCGGGACAGGTGGACATACGCAGTATTTT
CASSHPGTGGHTQYF
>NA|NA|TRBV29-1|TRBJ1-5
TGCAGCGTTGATGGGGGGGGCAATCAGCCCCAGCATTTT
CSVDGGGNQPQHF
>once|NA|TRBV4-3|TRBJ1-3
TGCGCCAGCAGCCAAGATCAGTCGGTGGGAGGAAACACCATATATTTT
CASSQDQSVGGNTIYF
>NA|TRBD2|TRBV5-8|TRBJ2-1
TGTGCCAGCAGCCCGAGGACTAGCGGGTACAATGAGCAGTTCTTC
CASSPRTSGYNEQFF
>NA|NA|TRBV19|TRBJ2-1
TGTGCCAGTAGACGAGACCGTACAGGGTACAATGAGCAGTTCTTC
CASRRDRTGYNEQFF
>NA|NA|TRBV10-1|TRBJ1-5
TGCGCCACCCGGTTAGGGACCAATCAGCCCCAGCATTTT
CATRLGTNQPQHF
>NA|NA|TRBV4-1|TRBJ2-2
TGCGCCAGCAGCCAAACCGTGGCCGGGGAGCTGTTTTTT
CASSQTVAGELFF
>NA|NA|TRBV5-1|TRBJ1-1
TGCGCCAGCAGCTTTTTAGGGCCGAACACTGAAGCTTTCTTT
CASSFLGPNTEAFF
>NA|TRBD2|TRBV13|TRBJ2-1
TGTGCCAGCAGACCGGGAGGGCGCCCCGACGAGCAGTTCTTC
CASRPGGRPDEQFF
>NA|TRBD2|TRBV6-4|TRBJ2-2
TGTGCCAGCAGTAGAACTAGCGACACCGGGGAGCTGTTTTTT
CASSRTSDTGELFF
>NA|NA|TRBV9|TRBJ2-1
TGTGCCAGCAGCGTAGCTTGGGAAGGATCCTACAATGAGCAGTTCTTC
CASSVAWEGSYNEQFF
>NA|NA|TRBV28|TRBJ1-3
TGTGCCAGCAGGGAGAGGTTGTCTGGAAACACCATATATTTT
CASRERLSGNTIYF
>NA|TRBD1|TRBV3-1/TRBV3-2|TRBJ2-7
TGTGCCAGCAGTCGTAAATTGCGGGACAGGGGGGTTCACTACGAGCAGTACTTC
CASSRKLRDRGVHYEQYF
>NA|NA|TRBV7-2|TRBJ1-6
TGTGCCAGCAGCCAGTTCCAGTATAATTCACCCCTCCACTTT
CASSQFQYNSPLHF
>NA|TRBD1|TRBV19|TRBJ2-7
TGTGCCAGTAGTAGACAGGGTGATCACTACGAGCAGTACTTC
CASSRQGDHYEQYF
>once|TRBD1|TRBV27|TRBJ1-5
TGTGCCAGCAGTCTCACAGGGGACAGGAATCAGCCCCAGCATTTT
CASSLTGDRNQPQHF
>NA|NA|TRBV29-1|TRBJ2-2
TGCAGCGTCGTTGTAAAGGGGGTCGACACCGGGGAGCTGTTTTTT
CSVVVKGVDTGELFF
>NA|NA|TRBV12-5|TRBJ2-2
TGTGCTAGTGGTTTCGGGACCGAGGGGGGACAACCGAACACCGGGGAGCTGTTTTTT
CASGFGTEGGQPNTGELFF
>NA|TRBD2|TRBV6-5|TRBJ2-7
TGTGCCAGCTGGAGGCTAGCGGGGTACGAGCAGTACTTC
CASWRLAGYEQYF
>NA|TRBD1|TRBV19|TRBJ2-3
TGTGCCAGTAGTAGCTTGGGGACAGGGTCTGGGGATACGCAGTATTTT
CASSSLGTGSGDTQYF
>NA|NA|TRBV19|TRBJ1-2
TGTGCCAGTACCCAGGGCGGCAGTAACTATGGCTACACCTTC
CASTQGGSNYGYTF
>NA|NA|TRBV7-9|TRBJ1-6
TGTGCCAGCAGCGGAATGACAGGCCTTAATTCACCCCTCCACTTT
CASSGMTGLNSPLHF
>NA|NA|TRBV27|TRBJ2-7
TGTGCCAGCCGCCTTCGGGCTGACGTATCCTACGAGCAGTACTTC
CASRLRADVSYEQYF
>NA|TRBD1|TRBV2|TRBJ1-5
TGTGCCAGCAGGGACAGGGGAAGCAATCAGCCCCAGCATTTT
CASRDRGSNQPQHF
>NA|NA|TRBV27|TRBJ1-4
TGTGCCAGCAGTCAGAGGCGTGATGAAAAACTGTTTTTT
CASSQRRDEKLFF
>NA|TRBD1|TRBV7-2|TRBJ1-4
TGTGCCAGCAGCTCGGGACAGCTTGAAAAACTGTTTTTT
CASSSGQLEKLFF
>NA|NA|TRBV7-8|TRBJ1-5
TGTGCCAGCAGCTCCAGTATTTGGGAGGGAAATCAGCCCCAGCATTTT
CASSSSIWEGNQPQHF
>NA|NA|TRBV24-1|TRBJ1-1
TGTGCCACGAACCTGCCTGAAGCTTTCTTT
CATNLPEAFF
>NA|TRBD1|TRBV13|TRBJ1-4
TGTGCCAGCAGGTCTCGACAGGGTTATAATGAAAAACTGTTTTTT
CASRSRQGYNEKLFF
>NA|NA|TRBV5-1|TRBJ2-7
TGCGCCAGCAGCTTCGAGGACGGCTCCTACGAGCAGTACTTC
CASSFEDGSYEQYF
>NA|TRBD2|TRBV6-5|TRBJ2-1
TGTGCCAGCACTAGACTAGCGGAGGTGGGCGATGAGCAGTTCTTC
CASTRLAEVGDEQFF
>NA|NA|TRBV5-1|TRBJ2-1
TGCGCCAGCAGCTTGGGGGCGGGAAAACGGAATGAGCAGTTCTTC
CASSLGAGKRNEQFF
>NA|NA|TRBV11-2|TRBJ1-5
TGTGCCAGCAGCCCGGGGGACCAGCCCCAGCATTTT
CASSPGDQPQHF
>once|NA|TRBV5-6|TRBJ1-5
TGTGCCAGCAGCTTGGGTTGGCCGGCCAATCAGCCCCAGCATTTT
CASSLGWPANQPQHF
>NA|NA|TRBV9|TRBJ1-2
TGTGCCAGCAGCTTTGGAGGTGCGCGGGGCTACACCTTC
CASSFGGARGYTF
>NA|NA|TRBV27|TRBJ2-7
TGTGCCAGCAGCGAGGAGGTGAACTCCTACGAGCAGTACTTC
CASSEEVNSYEQYF
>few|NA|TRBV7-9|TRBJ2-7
TGTGCCAGCAGCTCGGGGGCCTCCTACGAGCAGTACTTC
CASSSGASYEQYF
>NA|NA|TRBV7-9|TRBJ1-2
TGTGCCAGCAGCTTGAAGGGTGGTTCGGTCGGCTACACCTTC
CASSLKGGSVGYTF
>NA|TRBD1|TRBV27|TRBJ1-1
TGTGCCAGCAGTAGTTGGCTAGGGGGCAGAGAAACGAATAGGGAGAACACTGAAGCTTTCTTT
CASSSWLGGRETNRENTEAFF
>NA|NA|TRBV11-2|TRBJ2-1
TGTGCCAGCTCTCCAGGAGGACTTACCGGCGGCAATGAGCAGTTCTTC
CASSPGGLTGGNEQFF
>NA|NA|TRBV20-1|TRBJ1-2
TGCAGTGCTAGTACCCAACCAAATGGTGGCTACACCTTC
CSASTQPNGGYTF
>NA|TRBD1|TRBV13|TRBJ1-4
TGTGCCAGCAGCCGAGACAGGGTAAAAAATCTACTGTTTTTT
CASSRDRVKNLLFF